These 20 T cell receptor beta chains were sequenced from one sample in a study of cytotoxic CD8 clonotypes in ibrutinib-treated CLL. The assay was immunoSEQ multiplex PCR, and TCRdb's table has in-frame clones only and misses some. Of 150,000 or so clones in the sample, about 80% are singletons; the top ten hold about 4.3%. The source was PBMCs, collected after 24 months of ibrutinib treatment. All receptors come from a human donor with chronic lymphocytic leukemia.

This sequence joins TRBV12-5 and TRBJ1-2; D uncertain. With 0 bases removed from V and 3 bases from J, the gap between germline ends came to 5 bases. This CDR3 is 13 amino acids long. Germline loops: CDR1 LGHNT, CDR2 FRNRAP. The CDR3 DNA is TGTGCTAGTGGTTTGGTAACGGACTATGGCTACACCTTC. Translation: CASGLVTDYGYTF.

The J gene is TRBJ2-1, the V gene TRBV5-5, with D tentatively TRBD1 (5 bases). In germline, CDR1 is SGHKS, CDR2 YYEKEE (reference sequence). The CDR3 loop spans 17 amino acids. V was trimmed by 4 bases and J by 4 bases, leaving 21 bases between them. As DNA, the CDR3 is TGTGCCAGCAGCCGTCAGGTGGGTGGGGCATCATACAATGAGCAGTTCTTC. Translated, it gives CASSRQVGGASYNEQFF. The variable domain in full, with the rest retrieved from reference TRBV5-5 and TRBJ2-1, is DAGVTQSPTHLIKTRGQQVTLRCSPISGHKSVSWYQQVLGQGPQFIFQYYEKEERGRGNFPDRFSARQFPNYSSELNVNALLLGDSALYLCASSRQVGGASYNEQFFGPGTRLTVL.

On this clone: The junction departs from germline at one end; a sequencing error may be responsible. The V gene is TRBV7-7, the J gene TRBJ2-1, with D possibly TRBD2 on 6 matching bases. Germline V gene sequence: CDR1 SSHAT, CDR2 FNYEAQ (reference sequence). CDR3 size: 15 residues. The CDR3 loop reads CASSASLTSGNEQFF. The CDR3 DNA is TGTGCTAGCAGCGCATCCTTGACTAGTGGGAATGAGCAGTTCTTC.

This clone was seen a few times. The V gene is TRBV7-3, the J gene TRBJ1-2, with a possible D match to TRBD1 (5 bases). Germline CDR1 SGHTA, CDR2 FQGTGA. The CDR3 contains 13 residues. Trimming left V 3 bases short and J 3 bases short, with 8 bases between. The CDR3 bases are TGTGCCAGCAGCTTGGGACCGGACTATGGCTACACCTTC. Amino acids: CASSLGPDYGYTF.

As concerns this clone: Other nucleotide sequences in the sample specify the same CDR3. The CDR3 here is CASSLTGGNYGYTF. The CDR3 DNA sequence: TGTGCCAGCAGCTTAACGGGAGGAAACTATGGCTACACCTTC. This rearrangement joins TRBV7-3 to TRBJ1-2; D gene unclear. CDR3 length: 14 amino acids. Trimming left V 0 bases short and J 2 bases short, with 7 bases between. Per the germline V gene, CDR1 is SGHTA and CDR2 is FQGTGA.

The gene calls are TRBV29-1 and TRBJ1-1, with unresolved D. V was shortened by 2 bases and J by 6 bases, with 10 bases between the two germline ends. Germline V lookup: CDR1 SQVTM, CDR2 ANQGSEA. The CDR3 length is 12 residues. CDR3 DNA: TGCAGCGTTGAACCTAATACAGCTGAAGCTTTCTTT. It yields the protein CSVEPNTAEAFF.

This clone was seen only once. This chain joins TRBV11-2 and TRBJ2-7, with 7 bases matching TRBD1. The CDR3 sequence is 14 residues long. Germline-derived CDR1 and CDR2 are SGHAT and FQNNGV. V gave up 5 bases and J gave up 0 bases; unmatched junction bases: 4. CDR3 coding DNA: TGTGCCAGCAGCCCCGGGACAGCCTCCTACGAGCAGTACTTC. It codes for CASSPGTASYEQYF.

The chain uses TRBV28 and TRBJ1-2; tentatively, D is TRBD1 (6 bases). The length of the CDR3 is 15 residues. From germline, CDR1 is MDHEN and CDR2 SYDVKM. V lost 0 bases and J lost 1, with 9 bases in between. The CDR3 region has the DNA TGTGCCAGCAGTTTATGGGCAGGGGTTAACTATGGCTACACCTTC. It encodes CASSLWAGVNYGYTF.

The chain has TRBV6-6 and TRBJ1-1; D might be TRBD1 (6 bases). Trimming left V 3 bases short and J 1 base short, with 15 bases between. CDR1 MNHNY and CDR2 SVGAGI come from the germline V gene (reference sequence). This CDR3 comprises 16 residues. This CDR3 is CASSYSQGFGNTEAFF. CDR3 DNA: TGTGCCAGCAGTTATTCACAGGGCTTCGGGAACACTGAAGCTTTCTTT.

The chain combines TRBV5-1 with TRBJ1-6; 9 positions match TRBD1. The CDR3 spans 14 residues. Trimming took 4 bases from V and 9 from J; bases not matched to a gene: 5. From germline, CDR1 is SGHRS and CDR2 YFSETQ. This chain's CDR3 is CASSPGQGISPLHF. The CDR3 nucleotides read TGCGCCAGCAGCCCGGGACAGGGTATTTCACCCCTCCACTTT.

The chain joins TRBV28 to TRBJ2-3; D remains ambiguous. The germline V gene encodes CDR1 MDHEN and CDR2 SYDVKM. The ends were cut back, 7 bases at V and 1 base at J, with 6 bases in the middle. The CDR3 has 12 amino acids. The CDR3, as DNA: TGTGCCAGCAAAACGGGCACAGATACGCAGTATTTT. Translated: CASKTGTDTQYF.

CDR3 in amino acids: CASSTGQTSGANVLTF. The CDR3 nucleotides read TGTGCCAGCAGCACTGGACAGACCTCTGGGGCCAACGTCCTGACTTTC. The chain joins TRBV2 to TRBJ2-6; D perhaps matches TRBD1 (6 bases). The CDR3 runs to 16 residues. The germline CDR1 and CDR2 sequences are SNHLY and FYNNEI. The V end lost 6 bases, the J end lost 0 bases, and 12 bases lay between the germline ends.

V gene TRBV11-1 combines with J gene TRBJ2-3; D gene ambiguous. This CDR3 region has 14 residues. Trimming removed 6 bases from V and 6 bases from J, with 16 bases in between. CDR1 and CDR2 from the germline V gene are SGHAT and FQDESV (reference sequence). Here the CDR3 DNA reads TGTGCCAGCAGTATAGACCCCCAAGGGGATACGCAGTATTTT. Encoded protein: CASSIDPQGDTQYF.

The chain joins TRBV27 to TRBJ1-5; D is uncertain. The CDR3 sequence is 16 residues long. V lost 1 base and J lost 1, with 11 bases in between. Germline V gives CDR1 MNHEY, CDR2 SMNVEV (reference sequence). This CDR3 reads CASSLLDGESNQPQHF. The DNA of the CDR3 is TGTGCCAGCAGTTTATTGGACGGAGAGAGCAATCAGCCCCAGCATTTT.

This clone was seen only a few times. This sequence joins TRBV2 and TRBJ2-5; TRBD2 matches at 7 bases. The V and J ends lost 4 bases and 4 bases, in that order; junction bases with no gene match: 9. CDR1 and CDR2 (germline): SNHLY, FYNNEI. The CDR3 spans 15 residues. As DNA, the CDR3 is TGTGCCAGCAGTGTGCAGGGAGGGAGGAGAGAGACCCAGTACTTC. Translating it yields CASSVQGGRRETQYF.

The chain is built from TRBV9 and TRBJ1-2, with TRBD1 identical over 9 bases. Germline values: CDR1 SGDLS, CDR2 YYNGEE. The trim removed 6 bases at V and 6 bases at J, leaving 12 bases unmatched. The CDR3 runs 15 residues. CDR3 bases: TGTGCCAGCAACAAAGGACAGGGGACCCCCCATGGCTACACCTTC. Protein: CASNKGQGTPHGYTF.

The CDR3 nucleotides read TGTGCCATCTCCGTTGACAGGAGCAATCAGCCCCAGCATTTT. Translated: CAISVDRSNQPQHF. The chain joins TRBV10-3 to TRBJ1-5, with a weak D call TRBD1 (6 bases). Germline values: CDR1 ENHRY, CDR2 SYGVKD. The length of the CDR3 is 14 residues. V lost 8 bases and J lost 1, with 12 bases in between.

This rearrangement joins TRBV19 to TRBJ1-5; 10 bases line up with TRBD1. There are 15 residues in the CDR3. CDR1 is LNHDA and CDR2 is SQIVND in the germline V gene (reference sequence). Trimming cost V 3 bases and J 5 bases; bases outside gene matches: 4. The DNA of the CDR3 is TGTGCCAGTAGTATGTGGGACAGGGGATATCAGCCCCAGCATTTT. This sequence encodes CASSMWDRGYQPQHF. The full variable domain, completed using reference TRBV19 and TRBJ1-5, is DGGITQSPKYLFRKEGQNVTLSCEQNLNHDAMYWYRQDPGQGLRLIYYSQIVNDFQKGDIAEGYSVSREKKESFPLTVTSAQKNPTAFYLCASSMWDRGYQPQHFGDGTRLSIL.

The CDR3 DNA sequence: TGTGCCAGCAGCTTACAACAGGGAGACGAGCAGTACTTC. Translated: CASSLQQGDEQYF. This chain connects TRBV7-2 to TRBJ2-7; possible D gene TRBD1, 6 bases. Trimming removed 2 bases at V and 5 bases at J, with 10 bases between. Germline values: CDR1 SGHTA, CDR2 FQGNSA. CDR3 size: 13 residues.

This clone came up a few times. This chain links TRBV5-8 with TRBJ2-3, with 11 nucleotides matching TRBD2. Germline assignment: CDR1 SGHTS and CDR2 YDEGEE. This CDR3 comprises 15 residues. V shed 0 bases and J 5 bases; nucleotides not matched to a gene: 2. CDR3 protein: CASSLGLAGGDTQYF. For the CDR3, the DNA is TGTGCCAGCAGCTTGGGGCTAGCGGGAGGAGATACGCAGTATTTT.